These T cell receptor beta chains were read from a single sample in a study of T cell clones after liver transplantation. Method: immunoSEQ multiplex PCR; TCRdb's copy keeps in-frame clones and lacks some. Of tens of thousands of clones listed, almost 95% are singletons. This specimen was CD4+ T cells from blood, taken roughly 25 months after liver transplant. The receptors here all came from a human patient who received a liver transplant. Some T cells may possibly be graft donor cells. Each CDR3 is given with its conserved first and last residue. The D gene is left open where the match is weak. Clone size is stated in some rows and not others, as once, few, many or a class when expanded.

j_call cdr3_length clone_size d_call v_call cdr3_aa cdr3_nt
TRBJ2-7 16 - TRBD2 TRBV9 CASSVHPSGKGGEQYF TGTGCCAGCAGCGTCCACCCGAGCGGGAAAGGAGGCGAGCAGTACTTC
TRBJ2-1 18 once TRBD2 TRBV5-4 CATQSSLLAGGLRHEQFF TGTGCCACCCAATCCAGCTTGCTAGCGGGAGGTCTTAGGCATGAGCAGTTCTTC
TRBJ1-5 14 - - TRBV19 CASSIGRGDQPQHF TGTGCCAGTAGTATAGGTCGGGGAGACCAGCCCCAGCATTTT
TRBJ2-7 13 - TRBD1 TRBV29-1 CSVVRDRGHEQYF TGCAGCGTTGTTAGGGACAGGGGCCACGAGCAGTACTTC
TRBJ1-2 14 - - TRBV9 CASSVAADYYGYTF TGTGCCAGCAGCGTAGCGGCAGACTATTATGGCTACACCTTC
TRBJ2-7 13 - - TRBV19 CASSNPYGYEQYF TGTGCCAGTAGTAACCCCTACGGCTACGAGCAGTACTTC
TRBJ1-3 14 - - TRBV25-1 CASSEPGPGNTIYF TGTGCCAGCAGTGAACCGGGCCCTGGAAACACCATATATTTT
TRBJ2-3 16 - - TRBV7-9 CASSPGDHTIADTQYF TGTGCCAGCAGCCCCGGGGACCATACGATTGCAGATACGCAGTATTTT
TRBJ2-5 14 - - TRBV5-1 CASSRMDWKETQYF TGCGCCAGCAGTAGGATGGACTGGAAAGAGACCCAGTACTTC
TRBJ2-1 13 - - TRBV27 CASRIQGLNEQFF TGTGCCAGCAGGATACAGGGCCTGAATGAGCAGTTCTTC
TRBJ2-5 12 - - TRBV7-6 CASSYEQETQYF TGTGCCAGCAGCTACGAACAAGAGACCCAGTACTTC
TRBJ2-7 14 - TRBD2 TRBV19 CASSMTGTRYEQYF TGTGCCAGTAGTATGACCGGGACTAGGTACGAGCAGTACTTC
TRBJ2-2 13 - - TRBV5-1 CASGRDPTGELFF TGCGCCAGCGGCCGGGACCCAACCGGGGAGCTGTTTTTT
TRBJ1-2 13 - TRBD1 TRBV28 CASSGPGGFGYTF TGTGCCAGCAGTGGGCCAGGGGGCTTCGGCTACACCTTC
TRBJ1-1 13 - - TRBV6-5 CASSTHLNTEAFF TGTGCCAGCAGTACTCACTTGAACACTGAAGCTTTCTTT
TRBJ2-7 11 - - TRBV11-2 CASSVLYEQYF TGTGCCAGCAGCGTGCTATACGAGCAGTACTTC
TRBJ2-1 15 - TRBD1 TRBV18 CASSPDRAAYNEQFF TGTGCCAGCTCACCCGACAGGGCTGCCTACAATGAGCAGTTCTTC
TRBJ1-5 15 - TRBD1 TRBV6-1 CASSEWGQEDQPQHF TGTGCCAGCAGTGAATGGGGACAGGAAGATCAGCCCCAGCATTTT
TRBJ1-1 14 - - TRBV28 CASSLRQLVTEAFF TGTGCCAGCAGTCTTAGACAGTTAGTCACTGAAGCTTTCTTT
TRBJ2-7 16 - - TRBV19 CASSIALDGGFYEQYF TGTGCCAGTAGTATAGCGCTCGACGGAGGATTCTACGAGCAGTACTTC
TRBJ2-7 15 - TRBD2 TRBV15 CATSRETGGAYEQYF TGTGCCACCAGCAGGGAGACGGGGGGTGCCTACGAGCAGTACTTC
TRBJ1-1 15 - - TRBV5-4 CASSSPTLGHTEAFF TGTGCCAGCAGCTCTCCGACACTCGGGCACACTGAAGCTTTCTTT
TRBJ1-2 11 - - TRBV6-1 CASLSDYGYTF TGTGCCAGTCTCAGCGACTATGGCTACACCTTC
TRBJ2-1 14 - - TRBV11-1 CASSFFRVGNEQFF TGTGCCAGCAGCTTCTTCCGGGTGGGCAATGAGCAGTTCTTC
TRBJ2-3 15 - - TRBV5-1 CASSLAATRGDTQYF TGCGCCAGCAGCTTGGCCGCTACTAGAGGGGATACGCAGTATTTT
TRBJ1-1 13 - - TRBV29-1 CSAGTGPETEAFF TGCAGCGCCGGAACAGGCCCGGAGACTGAAGCTTTCTTT
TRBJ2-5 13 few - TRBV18 CASSLRGGETQYF TGTGCCAGCTCACTGAGGGGTGGCGAGACCCAGTACTTC
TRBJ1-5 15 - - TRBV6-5 CASNRDGGSNQPQHF TGTGCCAGCAACCGGGACGGGGGTAGCAATCAGCCCCAGCATTTT
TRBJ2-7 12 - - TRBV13 CASSLGRYEQYF TGTGCCAGCAGCTTAGGTAGGTACGAGCAGTACTTC
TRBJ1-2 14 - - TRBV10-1 CASPVGGSGIGYTF TGCGCCAGCCCTGTGGGGGGTTCGGGAATTGGCTACACCTTC
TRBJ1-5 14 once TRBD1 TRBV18 CASSPETGYQPQHF TGTGCCAGCTCACCAGAGACAGGGTATCAGCCCCAGCATTTT
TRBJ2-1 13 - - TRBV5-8 CASSSGLYNEQFF TGTGCCAGCAGCTCAGGGTTGTACAATGAGCAGTTCTTC
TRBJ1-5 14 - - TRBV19 CASSIDRGYQPQHF TGTGCCAGTAGTATAGATCGGGGCTATCAGCCCCAGCATTTT
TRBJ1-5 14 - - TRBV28 CASRTGTPSNPQHF TGTGCCAGCAGAACCGGGACTCCTTCAAATCCCCAGCATTTT
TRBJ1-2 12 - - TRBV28 CASSSGVYGYTF TGTGCCAGCAGTTCAGGGGTCTATGGCTACACCTTC
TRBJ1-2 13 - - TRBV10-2 CASRLRGGYGYTF TGCGCCAGCAGACTCAGGGGAGGCTATGGCTACACCTTC
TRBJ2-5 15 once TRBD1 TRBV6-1 CASSESGTGQETQYF TGTGCCAGCAGTGAATCTGGGACAGGGCAAGAGACCCAGTACTTC
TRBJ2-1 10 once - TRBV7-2 CASGRDEQFF TGTGCCAGCGGGCGGGATGAGCAGTTCTTC
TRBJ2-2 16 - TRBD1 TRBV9 CASSPPDRGNTGELFF TGTGCCAGCAGCCCTCCTGACAGGGGGAACACCGGGGAGCTGTTTTTT
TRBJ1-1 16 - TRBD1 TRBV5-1 CASSLTLRTGNTEAFF TGCGCCAGCAGCTTAACACTTCGGACAGGGAACACTGAAGCTTTCTTT
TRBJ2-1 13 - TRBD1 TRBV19 CASNEQGDDEQFF TGTGCCAGTAATGAACAGGGGGATGATGAGCAGTTCTTC
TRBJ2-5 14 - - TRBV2 CASSPGPNQETQYF TGTGCCAGCAGTCCCGGACCGAACCAAGAGACCCAGTACTTC
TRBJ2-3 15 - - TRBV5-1 CASSPGPSFTDTQYF TGCGCCAGCAGCCCGGGACCTTCATTCACAGATACGCAGTATTTT
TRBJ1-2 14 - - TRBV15 CATSRGAAIYGYTF TGTGCCACCAGCAGAGGGGCGGCGATCTATGGCTACACCTTC